The present T cell receptor (beta chain) was sequenced within a study of OX40 agonist ivuxolimab in advanced cancers. Across the study: Patients received ivuxolimab, an intravenous treatment, every 2 weeks at 0.01 to 10 mg/kg.

The method was immunoSEQ multiplex PCR; TCRdb's version includes in-frame clones alone and lacks a portion of them. Among around 30,000 clones listed, approximately 90% were seen once. General study points: Normalized T-cell clonal expansion was also low in some nonresponders.

About this clone itself: The antigen remains undetermined.

The germline V gene encodes CDR1 SQVTM and CDR2 ANQGSEA. The V end lost 7 bases, the J end lost 0 bases, and 13 bases lay between the germline ends. This CDR3 spans 14 amino acids. The chain is built from TRBV29-1 and TRBJ2-1, with D unresolved. The source of this sequence is an adult with an advanced solid tumor such as melanoma, head and neck, liver or kidney cancer. The sample was CD4+ or CD8+ T cells sorted from blood, taken in a trial of the OX40 agonist ivuxolimab. Written as DNA, the CDR3 is TGCAGCGCCTATAGTGATACCTCCTACAATGAGCAGTTCTTC. Amino acid sequence: CSAYSDTSYNEQFF.